This TCR beta chain was captured in a study of CD8 T cells in ankylosing spondylitis. Study-level results: In peripheral blood, disease-linked CD8+ clones occurred at relatively low frequencies. Reports say disease-linked clones showed up significantly more in matched ankylosing spondylitis synovial fluid.

5'-RACE, quantitative and with molecular barcodes, yielded the TCR beta libraries. TCRdb reanalysed the 5' RACE reads using MiXCR and keeps one entry per CDR3 protein. The sample consists of around 180,000 distinct CDR3 sequences, 10% to 15% of them appearing once. In the case of this clonotype: Its antigen is unidentified.

V lost 3 bases, J lost 2 bases, and 8 bases lay in between. From germline, CDR1 is GTSNPN and CDR2 SVGIG (reference sequence). The CDR3 has 12 amino acids. The chain joins TRBV30 to TRBJ2-7; D possibly uses TRBD1 or TRBD2 (5 bases each). The specimen was blood, either unsorted or a sorted T cell fraction (not recorded which). This sequence originates from a female donor with ankylosing spondylitis or in good health (not recorded which). CDR3 DNA: TGTGCCTGGAGGACAGCGGCCTACGAGCAGTACTTC. Protein sequence: CAWRTAAYEQYF.